This is a list of T cell receptor beta chains from one sample in a study of beta chain features in type 1 diabetes. Generated by immunoSEQ multiplex PCR, the TCRdb table keeps only in-frame clones and is missing some. The sample has almost 350,000 clones; around 9% are singletons. The sequenced sample consisted of central memory CD4+ T cells from blood. The receptors shown here come from a man aged 25 to 40 with type 1 diabetes. The CDR3 runs from the conserved cysteine through the conserved F or W. D genes are given only for firm matches. The size of a clone is reported for some rows only, either as once, few or many, or as a class for expanded clones.

V gene,J gene,CDR3 length,clone size,D gene,CDR3 protein,CDR3 DNA
TRBV5-6,TRBJ2-1,15,-,TRBD2,CASSSPSGGADRQFF,TGTGCCAGCAGCTCGCCTAGCGGGGGGGCCGATCGGCAGTTCTTC
TRBV10-1,TRBJ2-7,17,few,-,CASSEPGPRYRVDEQYF,TGCGCCAGCAGTGAGCCAGGACCGCGGTACAGGGTCGACGAGCAGTACTTC
TRBV29-1,TRBJ2-7,14,few,TRBD2,CSVAVQGGTNEQYF,TGCAGCGTTGCAGTTCAGGGAGGGACGAACGAGCAGTACTTC
TRBV10-3,TRBJ1-1,15,-,TRBD1,CATRPGTGGGTEAFF,TGTGCCACCCGTCCCGGGACAGGGGGGGGAACTGAAGCTTTCTTT
TRBV10-3,TRBJ2-7,17,once,TRBD2,CAISESTGLAGDYEQYF,TGTGCCATCAGTGAGTCGACGGGACTAGCGGGGGACTACGAGCAGTACTTC
TRBV4-1,TRBJ2-7,14,few,TRBD1,CASSRDRGNYEQYF,TGCGCCAGCAGCCGGGACAGGGGTAACTACGAGCAGTACTTC
TRBV7-2,TRBJ2-3,15,few,-,CASSASALVKDTQYF,TGTGCCAGCAGCGCTTCGGCACTAGTAAAAGATACGCAGTATTTT
TRBV5-1,TRBJ2-5,13,-,-,CASSPGLQETQYF,TGCGCCAGCAGCCCTGGACTTCAAGAGACCCAGTACTTC
TRBV4-3,TRBJ2-3,15,few,TRBD2,CASSLTSGALDTQYF,TGCGCCAGCAGCCTGACTAGCGGGGCCTTGGATACGCAGTATTTT
TRBV11-2,TRBJ2-5,14,few,TRBD1,CASSSEGQQETQYF,TGTGCCAGCAGCTCAGAGGGACAGCAAGAGACCCAGTACTTC
TRBV29-1,TRBJ2-5,13,few,-,CSVSGRGQETQYF,TGCAGCGTCTCGGGGCGGGGACAAGAGACCCAGTACTTC
TRBV5-4,TRBJ2-5,16,-,TRBD1,CASSYGQGVPQETQYF,TGTGCCAGCAGCTACGGACAGGGGGTGCCCCAAGAGACCCAGTACTTC
TRBV9,TRBJ2-5,15,-,TRBD2,CASSVNSGGTETQYF,TGTGCCAGCAGCGTAAATAGCGGGGGGACGGAGACCCAGTACTTC
TRBV9,TRBJ2-5,16,few,TRBD2,CASSVVAGATGETQYF,TGTGCCAGCAGCGTGGTAGCGGGGGCAACAGGGGAGACCCAGTACTTC
TRBV7-9,TRBJ2-7,15,many,-,CASSLAGGRTYEQYF,TGTGCCAGCAGCTTAGCGGGCGGAAGAACCTACGAGCAGTACTTC
TRBV29-1,TRBJ2-7,12,-,-,CSVPDGIGEQYF,TGCAGCGTCCCCGACGGGATTGGCGAGCAGTACTTC
TRBV5-6,TRBJ1-6,16,few,-,CASSLDLQDFGSPLHF,TGTGCCAGCAGCTTGGACCTACAGGACTTCGGTTCACCCCTCCACTTT